The present T cell receptor beta chain was sequenced within a study of blood T cells in healthy people across ages. Study summary: With template switching, about one barcoded beta molecule was captured per two T cells. Findings and caveats of the study: Naive CD4+ cells and diversity were both higher in long-lived donors than in aged donors. Age advanced and TCR beta diversity per million T cells fell, roughly linearly.

With a J-beta primer mix and a sample-barcoded 5' primer, a second PCR ran about 7 to 12 cycles. Samples each returned at least 2.5 million CDR3-containing paired-end reads. Using its own MiXCR run on the 5' RACE reads, TCRdb lists one record per CDR3 protein. The sample lists 1.4 million or so distinct CDR3 sequences; approximately 39% were seen once. Details on this clonotype: Its antigen is unknown.

CDR1 and CDR2 (germline): MNHNY, SVGAGI (reference sequence). The CDR3 is 16 amino acids. V shed 5 bases and J shed 0 bases, with 15 bases lying between them. The sequencing sample was made of blood. The origin of this receptor is a woman between 18 and 29 years old in good health. The V and J genes are TRBV6-6 and TRBJ2-3; weak D call: TRBD2 (6 bases). The CDR3 bases are TGTGCCAGCAGTCGGCGGGGCGGAGCTAGCACAGATACGCAGTATTTT. This gives the protein CASSRRGGASTDTQYF.